The rows below give T cell receptor beta chains drawn from one sample of a study of blood T cell repertoires in COVID-19. Sequencing used immunoSEQ multiplex PCR; TCRdb keeps in-frame clones, though not all of them. The data show about 430,000 clones, 75% to 90% seen once. Sequencing used PBMCs or T cells enriched from blood (not recorded which). The receptors here all came from a man aged 30 to 45 who had recovered from COVID-19. Both conserved end residues are part of each CDR3. A D gene is named only where the DNA matches it firmly. The listing skips clone size in some rows; elsewhere it reads once, few, many or a size class.

d_gene	v_gene	abundance	j_gene	CDR3nt	CDR3aa
-	TRBV28	-	TRBJ2-7	TGTGCCAGCAGTTTCCGTACAGGGTACGAGCAGTACTTC	CASSFRTGYEQYF
TRBD2	TRBV2	-	TRBJ2-7	TGTGCCAGCCAAAGTCTGGGCGGGAGTTTCGAGCAGTACTTC	CASQSLGGSFEQYF
-	TRBV18	-	TRBJ2-1	TGTGCCAGCTCACCACTTAGATTTGATGAGCAGTTCTTC	CASSPLRFDEQFF
TRBD1	TRBV25-1	-	TRBJ2-7	TGTGCCAGCAGTGAAGGGACAGGGATCTCCTACGAGCAGTACTTC	CASSEGTGISYEQYF
-	TRBV27	once	TRBJ2-7	TGTGCCAGCAGCGCACAGGGCTACGAGCAGTACTTC	CASSAQGYEQYF
-	TRBV18	-	TRBJ1-4	TGTGCCAGCTCACCACCGGAAGGGGTTGGAGAAAAACTGTTTTTT	CASSPPEGVGEKLFF
-	TRBV19	-	TRBJ1-1	TGTGCCAGTACCCCCGGCGGGTTTCTCGAAGCTTTCTTT	CASTPGGFLEAFF
TRBD1	TRBV28	-	TRBJ2-5	TGTGCCAGCAGGGGTGGACAGGGCGGGGAGACCCAGTACTTC	CASRGGQGGETQYF
-	TRBV5-1	-	TRBJ2-1	TGCGCCAGCAGCTTGTCCCCAGGCGGGAATGAGCAGTTCTTC	CASSLSPGGNEQFF
TRBD1	TRBV6-1	-	TRBJ1-2	TGTGCCAGCAGTGAGGGACAGGGAGTCTATGGCTACACCTTC	CASSEGQGVYGYTF
TRBD1	TRBV5-1	-	TRBJ1-1	TGCGCCAGCAGCTTGGGCTCCGGGACAGGTGAAGCTTTCTTT	CASSLGSGTGEAFF
-	TRBV27	-	TRBJ1-4	TGTGCCAGCAGTCAACCAACAAGAGAAAAACTGTTTTTT	CASSQPTREKLFF
TRBD2	TRBV3-1/TRBV3-2	few	TRBJ2-3	TGTGCCAGCAGCAGGGACTACATGAGCACAGATACGCAGTATTTT	CASSRDYMSTDTQYF
TRBD1	TRBV3-1/TRBV3-2	-	TRBJ1-5	TGTGCCAGCAGCAGAGACAGGGGGGGCAATCAGCCCCAGCATTTT	CASSRDRGGNQPQHF
-	TRBV15	-	TRBJ1-5	TGTGCCACCAGCAGAGCGGGCCACCCTGGGAGCCTTAGGCCCCAGCATTTT	CATSRAGHPGSLRPQHF
-	TRBV28	-	TRBJ2-4	TGTGCCAGCAGTTTGGCAGGGGGAGGAAACATTCAGTACTTC	CASSLAGGGNIQYF
TRBD2	TRBV29-1	-	TRBJ2-7	TGCAGCGTTTTGCGGGAGTCCTACGAGCAGTACTTC	CSVLRESYEQYF
-	TRBV2	-	TRBJ1-3	TGTGCCAGCAGGGGGGGGGCAGGAACTAATACTGGAAACACCATATATTTT	CASRGGAGTNTGNTIYF
-	TRBV6-1	-	TRBJ2-1	TGTGCCAGCAGTGAAAGGGTGGCTAGCAGCCTGCTGTTCTTC	CASSERVASSLLFF
-	TRBV5-1	many	TRBJ1-1	TGCGCCAGCAGCTTGGCAGGGGCCCCGAACACTGAAGCTTTCTTT	CASSLAGAPNTEAFF
-	TRBV5-5	-	TRBJ1-1	TGTGCCAGCAGCGATTACAGGGATAACACTGAAGCTTTCTTT	CASSDYRDNTEAFF
-	TRBV4-2	-	TRBJ1-1	TGTGCCAGCAGCCAAACGCTTGGAGAATTCAGGAACACTGAAGCTTTCTTT	CASSQTLGEFRNTEAFF
-	TRBV11-2	-	TRBJ2-4	TGTGCCAGCAGCCCCAGGGTTCTCAGTAGCCTAGCCAAAAACATTCAGTACTTC	CASSPRVLSSLAKNIQYF
-	TRBV7-2	-	TRBJ1-1	TGTGCCAGCTCCCTTTCGAGGATCGGCACTGAAGCTTTCTTT	CASSLSRIGTEAFF
TRBD1	TRBV28	-	TRBJ2-3	TGTGCCAGCAGCCCACCCCGGGACAGGGGCACAGATACGCAGTATTTT	CASSPPRDRGTDTQYF
TRBD1	TRBV7-9	-	TRBJ1-1	TGTGCCAGCAGCTTGAAGGGGGCGTATGAAGCTTTCTTT	CASSLKGAYEAFF
TRBD1	TRBV5-1	-	TRBJ2-3	TGCGCCAGCAGCGAAGGGACAGGGTGGACAGATACGCAGTATTTT	CASSEGTGWTDTQYF
TRBD2	TRBV9	-	TRBJ2-5	TGTGCCAGCAGCATTAGCGGGAAGGAGACCCAGTACTTC	CASSISGKETQYF
TRBD1	TRBV19	-	TRBJ2-2	TGTGCCAGTAGTATAACTGGCAGGGGGTCGAACACCGGGGAGCTGTTTTTT	CASSITGRGSNTGELFF
TRBD1	TRBV30	-	TRBJ1-6	TGTGCCTGGACCGTTGGACAGGCGAATTCACCCCTCCACTTT	CAWTVGQANSPLHF
TRBD1	TRBV27	-	TRBJ1-6	TGTGCCAGCAGAGGACAGGGAGAGACACCCCTCCACTTT	CASRGQGETPLHF
-	TRBV19	-	TRBJ1-5	TGTGCCAGTCAGCCCAAGGGGAATAGCAATCAGCCCCAGCATTTT	CASQPKGNSNQPQHF
TRBD2	TRBV5-1	-	TRBJ2-1	TGCGCCAGCAGCTTGGTAGGGCTAGCGGGAGCTAATGAGCAGTTCTTC	CASSLVGLAGANEQFF
-	TRBV7-3	-	TRBJ1-2	TGTGCCAGCAGCTTGGTTGGCTTACGGGGGGATTCCTATGGCTACACCTTC	CASSLVGLRGDSYGYTF
-	TRBV5-1	-	TRBJ2-5	TGCGCCAGCAGCTTGGGGCAGGGAATTAGGGAGACCCAGTACTTC	CASSLGQGIRETQYF
-	TRBV7-9	-	TRBJ1-4	TGTGCCAGCAGCGGAGCGCAGATCAGGGGAGCTAATGAAAAACTGTTTTTT	CASSGAQIRGANEKLFF
-	TRBV15	few	TRBJ1-2	TGTGCCACCAGCAGCAGAATACAGAGTGGCTATGGCTACACCTTC	CATSSRIQSGYGYTF
TRBD2	TRBV7-9	-	TRBJ2-1	TGTGCCAGCAGCCTCCGCCGGGCTAGCGGGATGTCTGATGAGCAGTTCTTC	CASSLRRASGMSDEQFF
TRBD1	TRBV5-1	-	TRBJ1-1	TGCGCCAGCAGCCAACGGGACAGGGGCCGCTCGGATGAAGCTTTCTTT	CASSQRDRGRSDEAFF
-	TRBV7-9	-	TRBJ1-2	TGTGCCAGCAGCTTAGAGCACCTTACTAACTATGGCTACACCTTC	CASSLEHLTNYGYTF
-	TRBV5-1	-	TRBJ2-1	TGCGCCAGCAGCTCACAGGGGACTAGCTCCTACAATGAGCAGTTCTTC	CASSSQGTSSYNEQFF
TRBD2	TRBV6-5	-	TRBJ2-2	TGTGCCAGCATCCGGGGGGGTAGGAGCACCGGGGAGCTGTTTTTT	CASIRGGRSTGELFF
TRBD2	TRBV11-2	-	TRBJ2-1	TGTGCCAGCAGCTGGGAGCGGGAGTCGTACAATGAGCAGTTCTTC	CASSWERESYNEQFF
-	TRBV6-5	-	TRBJ1-5	TGTGCCAGCAAGCCGAGAGAGAGCAATCAGCCCCAGCATTTT	CASKPRESNQPQHF
-	TRBV2	-	TRBJ1-2	TGTGCCAGCAGCGCGACAGACTATGGCTACACCTTC	CASSATDYGYTF
TRBD1	TRBV13	-	TRBJ2-2	TGTGCCAGCAGCCGCAGGGGGACGGGGGAGCTGTTTTTT	CASSRRGTGELFF
TRBD1	TRBV4-2	-	TRBJ1-4	TGTGCCAGCAGCCAAGCAAGGGGACAGGGGAATGAAAAGCTGTTTTTT	CASSQARGQGNEKLFF
TRBD1	TRBV10-2	-	TRBJ1-2	TGCGCCAGCAGTAATAATCAGGGGGGCTATGGCTACACCTTC	CASSNNQGGYGYTF
TRBD2	TRBV5-6	-	TRBJ2-7	TGTGCCAGCAGCTATTATAGCGGGAGCTACGAGCAGTACTTC	CASSYYSGSYEQYF
TRBD1	TRBV19	-	TRBJ2-6	TGTGCCAGCTCGACAGGGGGTACCCTAGAATTTATGGTCCTGACTTTC	CASSTGGTLEFMVLTF
TRBD2	TRBV5-1	-	TRBJ2-7	TGCGCCAGCAGCCCGGCTGGGTGGGAGGGCCCCTCCGAGCAGTACTTC	CASSPAGWEGPSEQYF
TRBD2	TRBV3-1/TRBV3-2	-	TRBJ2-1	TGTGCCAGCAGCCGAATAGCGGGAGTAGGCTACAATGAGCAGTTCTTC	CASSRIAGVGYNEQFF
TRBD1	TRBV18	-	TRBJ2-1	TGTGCCAGCTCCCTCAGGACAGGGGAATACAATGAGCAGTTCTTC	CASSLRTGEYNEQFF
-	TRBV7-2	-	TRBJ2-1	TGTGCCAGCAGCCCGAGACAGTTCTCCTACAATGAGCAGTTCTTC	CASSPRQFSYNEQFF
-	TRBV28	-	TRBJ1-2	TGTGCCAGCAGTACTCCAGGGCTTCGGGGCTACACCTTC	CASSTPGLRGYTF
TRBD1	TRBV5-1	-	TRBJ2-3	TGCGCCAGCACCACGCTTGGACAGGGGGAGTCAGATACGCAGTATTTT	CASTTLGQGESDTQYF
-	TRBV19	-	TRBJ2-1	TGTGCCAGTAGTAGGGGTAAATGGCGGGAAGACAATGAGCAGTTCTTC	CASSRGKWREDNEQFF
-	TRBV18	-	TRBJ2-5	TGTGCCAGCTCACCAAGAGACCCCAATCAATCTAGGACCCAGTACTTC	CASSPRDPNQSRTQYF
-	TRBV7-9	-	TRBJ2-3	TGTGCCAGCAGCGGAGGCACTAGCACAGATACGCAGTATTTT	CASSGGTSTDTQYF
TRBD2	TRBV5-5	-	TRBJ2-3	TGTGCCAGCAGCTACGGACTAGCGGGTGTGGGGGATACGCAGTATTTT	CASSYGLAGVGDTQYF